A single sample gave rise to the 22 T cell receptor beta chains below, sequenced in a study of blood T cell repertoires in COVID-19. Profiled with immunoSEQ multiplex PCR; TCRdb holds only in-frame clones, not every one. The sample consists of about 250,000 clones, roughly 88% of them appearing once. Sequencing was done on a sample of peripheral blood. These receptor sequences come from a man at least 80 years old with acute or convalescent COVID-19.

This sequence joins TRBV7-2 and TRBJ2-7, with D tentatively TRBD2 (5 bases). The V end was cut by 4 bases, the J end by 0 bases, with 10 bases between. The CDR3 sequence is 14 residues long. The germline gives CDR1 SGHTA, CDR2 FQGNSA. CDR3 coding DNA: TGTGCCAGCAGCTCACCGGGGTCCTCCTACGAGCAGTACTTC. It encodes CASSSPGSSYEQYF. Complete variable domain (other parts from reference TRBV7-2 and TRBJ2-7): GAGVSQSPSNKVTEKGKDVELRCDPISGHTALYWYRQSLGQGLEFLIYFQGNSAPDKSGLPSDRFSAERTGGSVSTLTIQRTQQEDSAVYLCASSSPGSSYEQYFGPGTRLTVT.

The CDR3 nucleotides are TGTGCCAGCAGCTTAGCGCAGGGATCCTCTGGAAACACCATATATTTT. Encoded protein: CASSLAQGSSGNTIYF. V and J are TRBV7-8 and TRBJ1-3; a weak D match, TRBD1 (5 bases). CDR3 length equals 16 residues. Germline CDR1 SGHVS, CDR2 FQNEAQ. V was trimmed by 0 bases and J by 0 bases, leaving 9 bases between them.

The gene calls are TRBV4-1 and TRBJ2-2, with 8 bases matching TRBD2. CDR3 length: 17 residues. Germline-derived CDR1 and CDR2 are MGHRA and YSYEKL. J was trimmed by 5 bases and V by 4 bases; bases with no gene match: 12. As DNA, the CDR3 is TGCGCCAGCAGCCCATCCGGAGCGGGAGTCAGAACCGGGGAGCTGTTTTTT. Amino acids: CASSPSGAGVRTGELFF.

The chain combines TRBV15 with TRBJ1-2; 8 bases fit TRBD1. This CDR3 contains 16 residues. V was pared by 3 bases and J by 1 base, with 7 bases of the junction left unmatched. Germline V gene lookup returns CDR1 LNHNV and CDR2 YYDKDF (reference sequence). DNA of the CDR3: TGTGCCACCAGCAGGACAGGGGACAGCTATAACTATGGCTACACCTTC. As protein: CATSRTGDSYNYGYTF. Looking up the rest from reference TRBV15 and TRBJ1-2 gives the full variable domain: DAMVIQNPRYQVTQFGKPVTLSCSQTLNHNVMYWYQQKSSQAPKLLFHYYDKDFNNEADTPDNFQSRRPNTSFCFLDIRSPGLGDTAMYLCATSRTGDSYNYGYTFGSGTRLTVV.

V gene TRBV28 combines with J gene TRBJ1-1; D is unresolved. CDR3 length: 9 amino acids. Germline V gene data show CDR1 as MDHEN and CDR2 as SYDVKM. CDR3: CGGVTEAFF. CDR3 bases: TGTGGCGGGGTCACTGAAGCTTTCTTT.

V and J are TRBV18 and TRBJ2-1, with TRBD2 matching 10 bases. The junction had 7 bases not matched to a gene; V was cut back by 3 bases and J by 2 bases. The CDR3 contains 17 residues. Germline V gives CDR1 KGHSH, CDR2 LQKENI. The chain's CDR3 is CASSPTKTSGTYNEQFF. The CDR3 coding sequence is TGTGCCAGCTCACCGACCAAAACTAGCGGGACCTACAATGAGCAGTTCTTC.

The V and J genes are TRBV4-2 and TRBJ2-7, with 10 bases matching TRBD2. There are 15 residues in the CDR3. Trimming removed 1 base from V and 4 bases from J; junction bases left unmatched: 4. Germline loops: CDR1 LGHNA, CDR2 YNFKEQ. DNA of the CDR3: TGTGCCAGCAGCCAAGGAGCGGGAGGGCCTTACGAGCAGTACTTC. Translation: CASSQGAGGPYEQYF.

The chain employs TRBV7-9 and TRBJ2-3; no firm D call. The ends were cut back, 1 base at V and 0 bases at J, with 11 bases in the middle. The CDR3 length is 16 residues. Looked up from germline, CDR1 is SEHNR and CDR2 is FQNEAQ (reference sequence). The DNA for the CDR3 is TGTGCCAGCAGCTTAGTTGGAACAGCTAGCACAGATACGCAGTATTTT. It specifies CASSLVGTASTDTQYF.

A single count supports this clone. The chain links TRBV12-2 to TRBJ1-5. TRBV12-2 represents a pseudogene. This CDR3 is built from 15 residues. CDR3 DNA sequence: TGTGCAAGTCGCTTAGCGCGGGGGATGAGTCAGCCCCAGCATTTT. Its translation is CASRLARGMSQPQHF.

CDR3 residues: CASSPGQEGVTEAFF. The CDR3, as DNA: TGTGCCAGCTCACCAGGACAGGAGGGAGTCACTGAAGCTTTCTTT. The chain joins TRBV18 to TRBJ1-1; 7 bases are a match to TRBD1. The CDR3 is 15 amino acids. CDR1 KGHSH and CDR2 LQKENI come from the germline V gene. J gave up 4 bases and V 2 bases, and 7 bases lay outside the gene matches. Variable domain in full (rest from reference TRBV18 and TRBJ1-1): NAGVMQNPRHLVRRRGQEARLRCSPMKGHSHVYWYRQLPEEGLKFMVYLQKENIIDESGMPKERFSAEFPKEGPSILRIQQVVRGDSAAYFCASSPGQEGVTEAFFGQGTRLTVV.

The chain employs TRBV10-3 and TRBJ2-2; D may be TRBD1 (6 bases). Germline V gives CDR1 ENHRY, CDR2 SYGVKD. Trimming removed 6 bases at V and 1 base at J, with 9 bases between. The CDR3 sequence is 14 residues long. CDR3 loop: CAIRPGQNTGELFF. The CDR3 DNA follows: TGTGCCATCAGACCGGGACAGAACACCGGGGAGCTGTTTTTT.

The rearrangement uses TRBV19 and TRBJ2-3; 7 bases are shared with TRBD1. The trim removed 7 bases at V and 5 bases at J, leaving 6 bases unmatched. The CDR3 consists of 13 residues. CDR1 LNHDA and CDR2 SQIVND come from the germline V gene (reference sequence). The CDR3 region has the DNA TGTGCCAGTAACGAAGGGGGCGTAGATACGCAGTATTTT. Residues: CASNEGGVDTQYF.

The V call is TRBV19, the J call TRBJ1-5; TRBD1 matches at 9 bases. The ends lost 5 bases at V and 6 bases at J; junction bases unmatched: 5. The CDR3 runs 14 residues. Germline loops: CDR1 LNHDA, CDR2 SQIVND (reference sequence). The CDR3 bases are TGTGCCAGTAGTCTCTACAGGGGGCGTCAGCCCCAGCATTTT. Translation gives CASSLYRGRQPQHF.

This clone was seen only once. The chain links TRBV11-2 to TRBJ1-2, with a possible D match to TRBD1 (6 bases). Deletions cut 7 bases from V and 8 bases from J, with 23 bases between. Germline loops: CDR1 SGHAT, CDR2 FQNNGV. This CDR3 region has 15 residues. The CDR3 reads CASTPPRTDMGGYTF. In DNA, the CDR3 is TGTGCCAGCACCCCCCCCAGGACAGATATGGGAGGCTACACCTTC.

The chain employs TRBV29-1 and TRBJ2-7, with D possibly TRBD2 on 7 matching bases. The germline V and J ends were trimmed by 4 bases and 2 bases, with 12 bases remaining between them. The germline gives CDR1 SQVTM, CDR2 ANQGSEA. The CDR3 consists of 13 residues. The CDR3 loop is CSVGGGGTYEQYF. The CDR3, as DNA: TGCAGCGTTGGGGGAGGGGGAACCTACGAGCAGTACTTC.

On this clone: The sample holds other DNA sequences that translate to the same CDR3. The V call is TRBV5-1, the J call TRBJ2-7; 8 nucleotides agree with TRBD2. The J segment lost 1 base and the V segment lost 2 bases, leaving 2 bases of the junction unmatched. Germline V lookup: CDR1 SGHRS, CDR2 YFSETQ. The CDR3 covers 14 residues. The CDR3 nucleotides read TGCGCCAGCAGCTTAACTAGCGGTTCCTACGAGCAGTACTTC. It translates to CASSLTSGSYEQYF.

The CDR3: CASSLSTGENEKLFF. CDR3 coding DNA: TGTGCCAGCAGTTTATCGACCGGGGAGAATGAAAAACTGTTTTTT. The chain combines TRBV27 with TRBJ1-4; no clear D. The V and J ends lost 0 bases and 5 bases respectively, with 10 bases between them. CDR3 size: 15 residues. Germline V CDR1 and CDR2: MNHEY, SMNVEV (reference sequence).

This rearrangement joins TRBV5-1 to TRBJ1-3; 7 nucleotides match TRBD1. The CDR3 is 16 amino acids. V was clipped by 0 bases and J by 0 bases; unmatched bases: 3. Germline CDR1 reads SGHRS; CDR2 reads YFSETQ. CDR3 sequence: CASSLGAGGSGNTIYF. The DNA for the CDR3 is TGCGCCAGCAGCTTGGGGGCAGGGGGCTCTGGAAACACCATATATTTT.

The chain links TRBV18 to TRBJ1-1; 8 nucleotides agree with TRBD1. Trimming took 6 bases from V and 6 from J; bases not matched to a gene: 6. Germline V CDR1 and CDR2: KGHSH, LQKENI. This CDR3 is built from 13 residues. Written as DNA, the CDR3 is TGTGCCAGCTCTCGACAGGGGAAGGCTGAAGCTTTCTTT. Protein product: CASSRQGKAEAFF.

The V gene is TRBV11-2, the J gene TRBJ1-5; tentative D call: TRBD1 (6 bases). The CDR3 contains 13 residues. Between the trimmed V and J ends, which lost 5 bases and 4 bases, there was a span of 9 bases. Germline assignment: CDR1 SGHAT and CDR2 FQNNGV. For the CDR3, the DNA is TGTGCCAGCAGCAAACAGGGTAATCAGCCCCAGCATTTT. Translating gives CASSKQGNQPQHF.

DNA for the CDR3: TGCGCCAGCAGCTCCGGACTAGCGGGTGGCAATGAGCAGTTCTTC. This translates into CASSSGLAGGNEQFF. This chain uses TRBV5-1 with TRBJ2-1; 11 bases agree with TRBD2. The length of the CDR3 is 15 residues. Germline trimming cut 3 bases from V and 6 bases from J; bases unmatched to any gene: 5. CDR1 is SGHRS, CDR2 YFSETQ, per germline.

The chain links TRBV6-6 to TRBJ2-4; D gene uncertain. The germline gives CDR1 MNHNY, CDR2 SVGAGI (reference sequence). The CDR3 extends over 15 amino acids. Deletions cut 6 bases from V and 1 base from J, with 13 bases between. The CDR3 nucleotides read TGTGCCAGCAGGCCAATAGAGGAGGCCAAAAACATTCAGTACTTC. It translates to CASRPIEEAKNIQYF.